This T cell receptor (beta chain) is drawn from a study of post-analysis software for immune sequencing data. Study conclusions and caveats: Patients used five TRBV segments, including TRBV5-6, TRBV5-1 and TRBV20-1, more often than controls.

Germline CDR1 and CDR2: DFQATT and SNEGSKA (reference sequence). The ends were cut back, 0 bases at V and 7 bases at J, with 12 bases in the middle. The CDR3 totals 13 residues. In the case of this clonotype: The target antigen is unknown.

The TCR beta cDNA libraries carried unique molecular identifiers. TCRdb reanalysed the PCR reads using MiXCR and keeps one entry per CDR3 protein. The sample consists of roughly 800,000 distinct CDR3 sequences, roughly 50% of them appearing once. The clonotype was recovered from a girl under 18 with multiple sclerosis. This chain connects TRBV20-1 to TRBJ1-1, with D hard to call. Source material: blood. The CDR3: CSARDGPLDEAFF. Written as DNA, the CDR3 is TGCAGTGCTAGAGATGGACCGCTGGATGAAGCTTTCTTT.